Presented here are 17 T cell receptor beta chains from one specimen sequenced in a study of identical twins. TCRdb passed the 5' RACE reads through MiXCR, listing each CDR3 protein once. The table includes about 210,000 distinct CDR3 sequences, roughly a tenth detected once. The source material was memory (CD45RO+) T cells sorted from blood. These receptors all come from a woman aged 18-29 years in good health.

V gene TRBV11-2 combines with J gene TRBJ2-1, with D perhaps matching TRBD1 or TRBD2 (5 bases each). The germline V gene encodes CDR1 SGHAT and CDR2 FQNNGV. The CDR3 has 15 amino acids. V dropped 4 bases and J dropped 8 bases, with 18 bases sitting between them. CDR3 residues: CASSSGATSSYEQFF. The CDR3 DNA sequence: TGTGCCAGCAGCTCCGGGGCCACGTCATCGTATGAGCAGTTCTTC.

The chain carries TRBV6-1 and TRBJ2-1, with 13 bases identical to TRBD2. The germline V gene encodes CDR1 MNHNS and CDR2 SASEGT. Trimming took 4 bases from V and 10 from J; bases not matched to a gene: 7. The length of the CDR3 is 15 residues. The CDR3 nucleotides read TGTGCCAGCAGTGGAACTAGCGGGGGGGCGAGAGAGCAGTTCTTC. This encodes CASSGTSGGAREQFF.

This clonotype was seen many times. J is TRBJ2-5 and V is TRBV12-3 or TRBV12-4; D call uncertain. V lost 5 bases to trimming and J lost 4 bases, with 11 bases between them. The CDR3 runs 13 residues. The CDR3 region is CASSLIGLETQYF. The CDR3 DNA reads as TGTGCCAGCAGTCTCATTGGCTTAGAGACCCAGTACTTC.

This clonotype turned up a few times. J is TRBJ2-2 and V is TRBV27; D is perhaps TRBD2 (5 bases). V lost 5 bases and J 5 bases, leaving 15 bases between the germline ends. CDR1 and CDR2 from the germline V gene are MNHEY and SMNVEV (reference sequence). This CDR3 spans 15 amino acids. The CDR3 loop reads CASSPDFGVTGELFF. The CDR3 DNA follows: TGTGCCAGCAGTCCGGACTTCGGAGTTACCGGGGAGCTGTTTTTT.

The V call is TRBV9, the J call TRBJ2-1; the D gene is possibly TRBD2 (5 bases). The CDR3 contains 16 residues. Germline lookup yields CDR1 SGDLS and CDR2 YYNGEE. V lost 3 bases and J 8 bases, leaving 21 bases between the germline ends. The CDR3 sequence: CASSAQPLGRSDEQFF. CDR3 DNA sequence: TGTGCCAGCAGCGCCCAGCCCTTAGGGAGATCGGATGAGCAGTTCTTC. Full variable domain (remainder filled in from reference TRBV9 and TRBJ2-1): DSGVTQTPKHLITATGQRVTLRCSPRSGDLSVYWYQQSLDQGLQFLIQYYNGEERAKGNILERFSAQQFPDLHSELNLSSLELGDSALYFCASSAQPLGRSDEQFFGPGTRLTVL.

This clonotype was detected ten times or more. The chain has TRBV20-1 and TRBJ2-3, with 9 positions matching TRBD2. Germline lookup yields CDR1 DFQATT and CDR2 SNEGSKA (reference sequence). This CDR3 has 13 residues. After removal of 6 bases from V and 4 bases from J, the junction contained 5 bases not matched to a gene. The CDR3 sequence is CSAPRTSADTQYF. The CDR3 nucleotides read TGCAGTGCCCCTCGGACTAGCGCAGATACGCAGTATTTT.

This clonotype was counted ten times or more. This chain uses TRBV5-1 with TRBJ2-5, with D unresolved. The germline V gene encodes CDR1 SGHRS and CDR2 YFSETQ. The length of the CDR3 is 15 residues. Trimming pared 4 bases from V and 1 base from J, leaving 14 bases between. The CDR3 spells CASSLGDGSQETQYF. DNA for the CDR3: TGCGCCAGCAGCCTAGGAGACGGGTCCCAAGAGACCCAGTACTTC.

This clonotype was detected ten times or more. The chain uses TRBV20-1 and TRBJ1-1, with D perhaps matching TRBD1 (5 bases). V was pared by 5 bases and J by 11 bases, with 21 bases between. The CDR3 totals 13 residues. Germline CDR1 is DFQATT and CDR2 is SNEGSKA (reference sequence). CDR3 in DNA: TGCAGTGCTCTAGCAGGGTATTCGGGTGTCGCTTTCTTT. Protein: CSALAGYSGVAFF.

V usage is TRBV11-2 and J usage is TRBJ1-1; no firm D call. Trimming took off 0 bases at V and 7 bases at J, with 9 bases between the two ends. Germline V gene data show CDR1 as SGHAT and CDR2 as FQNNGV. CDR3 length: 13 amino acids. CDR3 protein: CASSLEGWVEAFF. The CDR3 nucleotides read TGTGCCAGCAGCTTAGAAGGGTGGGTTGAAGCTTTCTTT.

The chain employs TRBV25-1 and TRBJ2-2; 7 positions agree with TRBD2. The CDR3 has 14 residues. V lost 1 base and J lost 5; bases outside the gene matches: 1. CDR1 and CDR2 (germline): MGHDK, SYGVNS. The CDR3 spells CASSEWGGTGELFF. As DNA, the CDR3 is TGTGCCAGCAGTGAATGGGGGGGAACCGGGGAGCTGTTTTTT.

This clonotype turned up a few times. The chain couples TRBV10-3 to TRBJ2-3, with D perhaps TRBD1 or TRBD2 (5 bases each). Germline V gives CDR1 ENHRY, CDR2 SYGVKD. This CDR3 spans 12 amino acids. The ends were cut back, 6 bases at V and 5 bases at J, with 9 bases in the middle. The DNA for the CDR3 is TGTGCCATCAGCCGGGACCAAGATACGCAGTATTTT. Residues: CAISRDQDTQYF.

This clonotype was seen ten or more times. The CDR3 DNA follows: TGTGCCAGCGTGGACGGATTACGCTACGAGCAGTACTTC. Its protein product is CASVDGLRYEQYF. The V call is TRBV2, the J call TRBJ2-7; no clear D. This CDR3 is 13 amino acids long. Germline V CDR1 and CDR2: SNHLY, FYNNEI. Trimming cost V 8 bases and J 3 bases, with 14 bases left between them.

The chain uses TRBV4-2 and TRBJ1-4, with D possibly being TRBD1 (5 bases). The CDR3 sequence is 13 residues long. Germline V gene lookup returns CDR1 LGHNA and CDR2 YNFKEQ. V lost 4 bases and J lost 6, with 9 bases in between. The CDR3 DNA reads as TGTGCCAGCAGCCTGGGGGGGGATGAAAAACTGTTTTTT. Amino acid sequence: CASSLGGDEKLFF.

This clonotype was counted ten times or more. This chain links TRBV29-1 with TRBJ2-4, with 7 bases lining up with TRBD1. The CDR3 runs 17 residues. Germline loops: CDR1 SQVTM, CDR2 ANQGSEA. Trimming cost V 6 bases and J 0 bases; bases outside gene matches: 14. The CDR3 loop is CSVAERGQALAKNIQYF. CDR3 in DNA: TGCAGCGTCGCCGAACGTGGACAGGCTCTAGCCAAAAACATTCAGTACTTC.

This clonotype has ten or more counts. The chain links TRBV10-3 to TRBJ2-7; weak D call: TRBD2 (6 bases). The CDR3 is 14 residues long. The germline V gene encodes CDR1 ENHRY and CDR2 SYGVKD. Trimming took 0 bases from V and 7 from J, leaving 13 bases between them. The CDR3 nucleotides read TGTGCCATCAGTGAGTCGAAACGGGACTGGGAGCAGTACTTC. It specifies CAISESKRDWEQYF.

This clonotype has a count of ten or more. The V and J genes are TRBV7-9 and TRBJ2-5; 7 bases are a match to TRBD1. V trimming: 1 base; J trimming: 6 bases; junction bases outside the gene matches: 2. Germline V gene sequence: CDR1 SEHNR, CDR2 FQNEAQ (reference sequence). The CDR3 is 13 residues long. The chain's CDR3 is CASSLGQGQTQYF. The CDR3 DNA follows: TGTGCCAGCAGCTTAGGACAGGGACAGACCCAGTACTTC.

This clonotype has only a few counts. The CDR3 reads CASSLETTGELFF. The CDR3 DNA follows: TGTGCCAGCAGCTTAGAGACCACCGGGGAGCTGTTTTTT. The V and J genes are TRBV7-2 and TRBJ2-2; D call uncertain. CDR3 length equals 13 residues. Trimming stripped 1 base from V and 4 bases from J, with 4 bases between. The germline gives CDR1 SGHTA, CDR2 FQGNSA.